The clone carrying this TCR beta chain was detected ten times or more. The data derive from a study of T cell repertoires in cytomegalovirus infection. On the study more broadly: An indication of both CMV infection and matching HLA type came from public TCR beta signatures.

TCRdb re-analysed the reads in MiXCR, keeping a single row per CDR3 protein. This sample has roughly 230,000 distinct CDR3 sequences, with 17% found just once. V lost 2 bases to trimming and J lost 2 bases, with 10 bases between them. Looked up from germline, CDR1 is MDHEN and CDR2 is SYDVKM. The CDR3 is 15 amino acids. The chain uses TRBV28 and TRBJ1-5; D gene unclear. Sequenced sample: CD8+ T cells from PBMCs. This clonotype was sampled from a human donor in good health (CMV status not recorded). Some clones in this sample may be carry-over from other donors' samples. Here the CDR3 DNA reads TGTGCCAGCAGTTTACGGGGAAGAGGCAATCAGCCCCAGCATTTT. The encoded protein is CASSLRGRGNQPQHF.